These 8 T cell receptor beta chains originate from one sample sequenced in a study of shared clonotypes between healthy human individuals. Profiling relied on immunoSEQ multiplex PCR, and the TCRdb table lists in-frame clones only, not all of them. The sample has about 2.4 million clones; under 95% are singletons. The sample comprised naive CD4+ T cells from PBMCs. Sample subset: CD45RA+ positively selected. Receptor source: a young man in good health. Some clones in this sample may be carry-over from other donors' samples.

The chain employs TRBV5-6 and TRBJ1-2; D gene unclear. V was shortened by 1 base and J by 0 bases, with 7 bases between the two germline ends. Germline assignment: CDR1 SGHDT and CDR2 YYEEEE. The CDR3 extends over 14 amino acids. The CDR3 DNA is TGTGCCAGCAGCTTGAGTGCAACTAACTATGGCTACACCTTC. The encoded protein is CASSLSATNYGYTF.

CDR3 residues: CASSPFPSAGAVEAFF. In DNA, the CDR3 is TGTGCCAGCAGCCCTTTTCCGTCGGCAGGGGCGGTTGAAGCTTTCTTT. This sequence joins TRBV7-3 and TRBJ1-1; D might be TRBD1 (6 bases). CDR3 length equals 16 residues. Trimming cost V 5 bases and J 7 bases, with 23 bases left between them. CDR1 is SGHTA, CDR2 FQGTGA, per germline.

This chain connects TRBV28 to TRBJ1-3; D unclear. Germline V gene data show CDR1 as MDHEN and CDR2 as SYDVKM. Between the trimmed V and J ends, which lost 2 bases and 8 bases, there was a span of 16 bases. The CDR3 runs to 15 residues. In DNA form, the CDR3 reads TGTGCCAGCAGTTTAGATGGCACCTCGGTGGACACCATATATTTT. This encodes CASSLDGTSVDTIYF.

As DNA, the CDR3 is TGTGCCAGCAGTTTAGTAAGGGAGGCTGGGGCCAACGTCCTGACTTTC. Amino acid sequence: CASSLVREAGANVLTF. The rearrangement uses TRBV28 and TRBJ2-6, with TRBD2 as a possible D gene (6 bases). The V gene lost 2 bases and the J gene lost 2 bases, with 10 bases spanning the gap. The germline gives CDR1 MDHEN, CDR2 SYDVKM. The CDR3 totals 16 residues.

V is TRBV7-3 and J is TRBJ2-6, with D possibly matching TRBD2 (7 bases). The CDR3 totals 16 residues. V dropped 5 bases and J dropped 4 bases, with 15 bases sitting between them. Germline CDR1 reads SGHTA; CDR2 reads FQGTGA. This CDR3 reads CASSPPRGPGANVLTF. For the CDR3, the DNA is TGTGCCAGCAGCCCCCCGCGGGGGCCCGGGGCCAACGTCCTGACTTTC.

A single count supports this clone. The chain is built from TRBV9 and TRBJ2-2; 7 nucleotides align to TRBD2. The V gene's germline CDR1 is SGDLS and CDR2 YYNGEE. After removal of 5 bases from V and 5 bases from J, the junction contained 18 bases not matched to a gene. The CDR3 is 18 residues long. The CDR3 here is CASSLLPGLAGATGELFF. For the CDR3, the DNA is TGTGCCAGCAGTCTTCTCCCTGGGCTGGCGGGAGCTACCGGGGAGCTGTTTTTT.

The V and J genes are TRBV9 and TRBJ2-1; 8 nucleotides line up with TRBD2. The V and J ends lost 4 bases and 0 bases, in that order; junction bases with no gene match: 6. The CDR3 contains 16 residues. Germline values: CDR1 SGDLS, CDR2 YYNGEE. CDR3 loop: CASSSVSGTSYNEQFF. The CDR3 nucleotides read TGTGCCAGCAGCTCCGTTAGCGGGACCTCCTACAATGAGCAGTTCTTC.

A single count supports this clone. The chain uses TRBV9 and TRBJ2-3, with D unresolved. The CDR3 sequence is 15 residues long. The V gene lost 4 bases and the J gene lost 2 bases, with 14 bases spanning the gap. Germline V gene lookup returns CDR1 SGDLS and CDR2 YYNGEE. The CDR3 nucleotides are TGTGCCAGCAGCTCAACCGTGCCCGCCACAGATACGCAGTATTTT. Its translation is CASSSTVPATDTQYF.